The rows below give T cell receptor beta chains drawn from one sample of a study of blood T cell repertoires in COVID-19. The protocol was immunoSEQ multiplex PCR, while the TCRdb copy is restricted to in-frame clones and leaves out a portion. The sample includes 150,000 to 200,000 clones, about 85% of them seen just once. What was sequenced was peripheral blood. These TCRs come from a woman of 80 years or more in a cohort sampled during active or convalescent COVID-19. Each CDR3 is given with its conserved first and last residue. The D gene is left open where the match is weak. Expanded clones are given a class, and other clones once, few, many or no size at all.

TRBJ1-4	TRBD1	TRBV6-5	.	CASRSGTGNEKLFF	TGTGCCAGCAGGTCCGGGACAGGAAATGAAAAACTGTTTTTT
TRBJ2-1	.	TRBV4-3	.	CASSQGLDAEQFF	TGCGCCAGCAGCCAAGGACTAGATGCTGAGCAGTTCTTC
TRBJ2-1	TRBD2	TRBV14	.	CASSQLGRGEYNEQFF	TGTGCCAGCAGCCAGCTTGGGCGGGGGGAATACAATGAGCAGTTCTTC
TRBJ1-1	TRBD1	TRBV29-1	.	CSVKRLLVGQGDSGVFF	TGCAGCGTCAAACGACTACTAGTGGGACAGGGGGACTCAGGGGTTTTCTTT
TRBJ2-3	TRBD1	TRBV29-1	.	CSVDRDGDTQYF	TGCAGCGTGGACAGGGATGGGGATACGCAGTATTTT
TRBJ2-4	TRBD1	TRBV2	.	CASRATGAPGHKNIQYF	TGTGCCAGCAGGGCTACAGGGGCGCCGGGTCACAAAAACATTCAGTACTTC
TRBJ2-3	.	TRBV24-1	.	CATSDLLFGSTDTQYF	TGTGCCACCAGTGATTTGCTGTTCGGGAGTACAGATACGCAGTATTTT
TRBJ1-3	TRBD1	TRBV2	.	CASSFSGQGYGNTIYF	TGTGCCAGCAGTTTCTCGGGACAGGGGTACGGAAACACCATATATTTT
TRBJ2-3	TRBD1	TRBV15	.	CATRTGLLYSTDTQYF	TGTGCCACCAGGACAGGGCTTCTTTATAGCACAGATACGCAGTATTTT
TRBJ1-2	.	TRBV5-1	.	CASRDNHGYTF	TGCGCCAGCCGGGACAACCATGGCTACACCTTC
TRBJ2-5	TRBD1	TRBV5-1	.	CASSWTGGETQYF	TGCGCCAGCAGCTGGACAGGGGGGGAGACCCAGTACTTC
TRBJ2-3	.	TRBV7-2	.	CASSSRTTGTTDTQYF	TGTGCCAGCAGCTCCCGAACAACAGGAACCACAGATACGCAGTATTTT
TRBJ1-1	.	TRBV25-1	.	CASSERGLGSNTEAFF	TGTGCCAGCAGTGAGCGGGGGCTAGGCTCGAACACTGAAGCTTTCTTT
TRBJ1-2	.	TRBV24-1	once	CATSQTGSGVYGYTF	TGTGCCACCAGTCAAACAGGGAGCGGGGTCTATGGCTACACCTTC
TRBJ2-1	.	TRBV27	once	CASSPLGGDTRDNEQFF	TGTGCCAGCAGTCCTCTAGGTGGGGACACCCGAGACAATGAGCAGTTCTTC
TRBJ1-2	TRBD1	TRBV6-5	.	CASSYYRGANYGYTF	TGTGCCAGCAGTTACTACAGGGGAGCTAACTATGGCTACACCTTC
TRBJ1-5	.	TRBV28	.	CASRDSPGGPQHF	TGTGCCAGCAGGGACAGCCCGGGGGGGCCCCAGCATTTT
TRBJ2-1	.	TRBV19	.	CASSIAHPTGYEQFF	TGTGCCAGTAGTATAGCCCACCCCACAGGGTATGAGCAGTTCTTC
TRBJ1-1	TRBD1	TRBV25-1	.	CASSERGRMNTEAFF	TGTGCCAGCAGTGAAAGGGGGCGGATGAACACTGAAGCTTTCTTT
TRBJ2-4	TRBD2	TRBV20-1	once	CSARKGLVYF	TGCAGTGCTAGAAAAGGACTAGTCTACTTC
TRBJ2-1	TRBD2	TRBV27	.	CASGRGYNEQFF	TGTGCCAGCGGGAGGGGCTACAATGAGCAGTTCTTC
TRBJ2-3	TRBD1	TRBV27	.	CASSLSGTDSQYF	TGTGCCAGCAGTTTATCCGGGACAGACTCGCAGTATTTT
TRBJ2-1	TRBD2	TRBV4-2	once	CASSQAGGEYNEQFF	TGTGCCAGCAGCCAAGCGGGAGGAGAATACAATGAGCAGTTCTTC
TRBJ1-1	TRBD1	TRBV30	.	CAWSQTGGREAFF	TGTGCCTGGAGTCAAACAGGGGGCAGGGAAGCTTTCTTT
TRBJ2-5	TRBD1	TRBV24-1	.	CATSDLTRTGSETQYF	TGTGCCACCAGTGACCTTACTCGGACAGGGTCAGAGACCCAGTACTTC
TRBJ2-7	.	TRBV7-9	.	CASSTEGYEVPEQYF	TGTGCCAGCAGCACTGAGGGATACGAGGTTCCCGAGCAGTACTTC
TRBJ2-2	TRBD1	TRBV3-1/TRBV3-2	.	CASSQPGTGTTGELFF	TGTGCCAGCAGCCAGCCCGGGACAGGGACCACCGGGGAGCTGTTTTTT
TRBJ1-5	.	TRBV24-1	.	CATSDPFQPQHF	TGTGCCACCAGTGATCCCTTCCAGCCCCAGCATTTT
TRBJ2-5	TRBD2	TRBV29-1	.	CSAGLAEETQYF	TGCAGCGCCGGACTAGCAGAAGAGACCCAGTACTTC
TRBJ2-3	TRBD1	TRBV5-6	.	CASSHLTGLNTQYF	TGTGCCAGCAGCCATCTGACAGGGCTCAATACGCAGTATTTT
TRBJ1-5	TRBD1	TRBV6-1	.	CASSGGTGFVLSQPQHF	TGTGCCAGCAGTGGAGGGACAGGGTTTGTACTCAGTCAGCCCCAGCATTTT
TRBJ2-2	.	TRBV6-4	.	CASSGLADSGELFF	TGTGCCAGCAGTGGGCTAGCCGACTCCGGGGAGCTGTTTTTT
TRBJ2-1	.	TRBV3-1/TRBV3-2	.	CASSPEGGGRGEQFF	TGTGCCAGCAGCCCCGAAGGGGGAGGGAGGGGTGAGCAGTTCTTC
TRBJ2-7	TRBD1	TRBV7-8	.	CASSTRDRKEQYF	TGTGCCAGCAGCACCCGGGACAGGAAGGAGCAGTACTTC